This T cell receptor (beta chain) was recorded in a study of T cell repertoires in cytomegalovirus infection. Whole-study results and caveats: Within the response measured ex vivo, HLA-C-restricted CMV-specific TCR beta clonotypes were dominant.

The sample holds a few counts of this clonotype. No antigen is known for it. In TCRdb, the reads were re-called with MiXCR into one record per CDR3 protein. The sample includes about 490,000 distinct CDR3 sequences, around 10% seen only once; the top ten take approximately 10%. Germline CDR1 MNHEY, CDR2 SMNVEV (reference sequence). V was pared by 5 bases and J by 2 bases, with 16 bases between. The CDR3 has 15 amino acids. Material: PBMCs. The chain couples TRBV27 to TRBJ2-7, with D maybe TRBD1 (6 bases). The source of this sequence is a human donor in good health (CMV status not recorded). Some clones in this sample may be carry-over from other donors' samples. The CDR3 loop reads CASSAETGNPYEQYF. CDR3 DNA: TGTGCCAGCAGTGCGGAGACAGGTAATCCCTACGAGCAGTACTTC.